The 23 T cell receptor beta chains below all came from one sample that was sequenced in a study of T cells after yellow fever vaccination. TCRdb analysed the 5' RACE reads with MiXCR anew, one entry per CDR3 protein. The repertoire consists of roughly 240,000 distinct CDR3 sequences, with more than 6.5% occurring once and the leading ten covering approximately 0.99%. The starting material was CD4+ T cells sorted from PBMCs, obtained on the day of the yellow fever booster vaccination. The receptors come from a young man who received the YFV17D yellow fever vaccine.

This sequence joins TRBV10-1 and TRBJ1-5; the D gene is possibly TRBD1 (6 bases). Germline-derived CDR1 and CDR2 are WNHNN and SYGVQD (reference sequence). The CDR3 sequence is 18 residues long. Trimming shortened V by 7 bases and J by 2 bases, and 24 bases separated the two germline ends. CDR3 coding DNA: TGCGCCAGCATTCCGGAAGAGAAACAGGGTGGCGGCAATCAGCCCCAGCATTTT. Its translation is CASIPEEKQGGGNQPQHF.

Only a few counts were recorded for this clonotype. The chain joins TRBV4-3 to TRBJ2-6; no definite D call. The CDR3 has 15 residues. The germline CDR1 and CDR2 sequences are LGHNA and YSLEER. Trimming shortened V by 4 bases and J by 0 bases, and 7 bases separated the two germline ends. In nucleotides, the CDR3 is TGCGCCAGCAGCCGCCACACCTCTGGGGCCAACGTCCTGACTTTC. This codes for CASSRHTSGANVLTF.

V and J are TRBV27 and TRBJ2-1; 11 bases are shared with TRBD2. Trimming removed 11 bases from V and 0 bases from J; junction bases left unmatched: 9. This CDR3 has 16 amino acids. The germline V gene has CDR1 MNHEY and CDR2 SMNVEV (reference sequence). The CDR3 coding sequence is TGTGCCGAGGGACTAGCGGACTCTAGCTCCTACAATGAGCAGTTCTTC. Its translation: CAEGLADSSSYNEQFF.

A single count supports this clonotype. The chain employs TRBV30 and TRBJ1-2, with a possible D match to TRBD1 (6 bases). The CDR3 contains 15 residues. From germline, CDR1 is GTSNPN and CDR2 SVGIG (reference sequence). V lost 6 bases and J 4 bases, leaving 21 bases between the germline ends. This CDR3 reads CACRGITSRGYGYTF. CDR3 nucleotide sequence: TGTGCCTGCAGGGGAATTACGAGCAGGGGCTATGGCTACACCTTC.

This chain uses TRBV20-1 with TRBJ2-5; 7 nucleotides align to TRBD1. The CDR3 spans 14 residues. With V trimmed by 6 bases and J by 0 bases, 7 bases remained unmatched. Germline loops: CDR1 DFQATT, CDR2 SNEGSKA (reference sequence). CDR3: CSAGVDRDQETQYF. For the CDR3, the DNA is TGCAGTGCGGGGGTCGACAGGGACCAAGAGACCCAGTACTTC.

This rearrangement joins TRBV7-9 to TRBJ2-4; TRBD2 agrees at 7 bases. Per germline, CDR1 SEHNR and CDR2 FQNEAQ (reference sequence). Trimming removed 5 bases from V and 0 bases from J; junction bases left unmatched: 10. This CDR3 comprises 17 residues. CDR3 nucleotide sequence: TGTGCCAGCAGCGGTGGGAAGCGGGAACTAGCCAAAAACATTCAGTACTTC. Its translation is CASSGGKRELAKNIQYF.

Worth noting for this clonotype: Germline is not matched at one junction end, which may reflect a read error. This sequence joins TRBV12-5 and TRBJ1-1, with D perhaps matching TRBD1 (5 bases). The CDR3 runs to 12 residues. Germline-derived CDR1 and CDR2 are LGHNT and FRNRAP. In DNA form, the CDR3 reads TGTGCTAGTGCTTTGGTCCCCAGGGCGGCTTTCTTT. Protein sequence: CASALVPRAAFF.

This clonotype was observed a few times. The CDR3 DNA is TGTGCCAGCAGCCGCGACGGGGCAGATACGCAGTATTTT. Protein: CASSRDGADTQYF. This chain uses TRBV7-2 with TRBJ2-3, with D perhaps TRBD2 (5 bases). There are 13 residues in the CDR3. V lost 5 bases, J lost 4 bases, and 10 bases lay in between. Germline V gives CDR1 SGHTA, CDR2 FQGNSA.

The chain combines TRBV20-1 with TRBJ2-1; weak D call: TRBD2 (6 bases). The CDR3 is 14 residues long. Germline loops: CDR1 DFQATT, CDR2 SNEGSKA (reference sequence). V gave up 6 bases and J gave up 7 bases, with 19 bases separating them. The CDR3 spells CSAPGTPPGNEQFF. For the CDR3, the DNA is TGCAGTGCCCCCGGGACTCCACCGGGGAATGAGCAGTTCTTC.

This clonotype was found a few times. The rearrangement joins TRBV28 to TRBJ2-1; 13 bases agree with TRBD2. V lost 7 bases, J lost 0 bases, and 6 bases stayed unmatched. CDR1 and CDR2 from the germline V gene are MDHEN and SYDVKM. The CDR3 is 17 amino acids. As DNA, the CDR3 is TGTGCCAGCAAGACTAGCGGGAGGTTAATCTCCTACAATGAGCAGTTCTTC. It encodes CASKTSGRLISYNEQFF.

This sequence joins TRBV19 and TRBJ1-2; D gene uncertain. Trimming took 3 bases from V and 3 from J, leaving 14 bases between them. CDR3 length equals 15 residues. Germline V gene data show CDR1 as LNHDA and CDR2 as SQIVND (reference sequence). CDR3 coding DNA: TGTGCCAGTAGTATCCGCCCGGCAACATACTATGGCTACACCTTC. Its protein product is CASSIRPATYYGYTF.

This clonotype turned up a few times. The chain joins TRBV3-1 to TRBJ2-6; D may be TRBD2 (5 bases). CDR3 size: 16 residues. V gave up 0 bases and J gave up 3 bases, with 9 bases separating them. The germline V gene encodes CDR1 LGHDT and CDR2 YNNKEL (reference sequence). The CDR3 loop is CASSQDGGRGANVLTF. The CDR3 DNA follows: TGTGCCAGCAGCCAAGACGGCGGGCGTGGGGCCAACGTCCTGACTTTC. Full variable domain (rest looked up from reference TRBV3-1 and TRBJ2-6): DTAVSQTPKYLVTQMGNDKSIKCEQNLGHDTMYWYKQDSKKFLKIMFSYNNKELIINETVPNRFSPKSPDKAHLNLHINSLELGDSAVYFCASSQDGGRGANVLTFGAGSRLTVL.

In this sample, this clonotype turned up many times. This chain joins TRBV12-3 or TRBV12-4 and TRBJ2-5, with D uncertain. This CDR3 comprises 14 residues. V lost 3 bases and J lost 1, with 9 bases in between. CDR3 residues: CASSFFGGQETQYF. The CDR3 coding sequence is TGTGCCAGCAGTTTCTTTGGCGGCCAAGAGACCCAGTACTTC.

The J gene is TRBJ2-1, the V gene TRBV15; weak D call: TRBD2 (5 bases). Per germline, CDR1 LNHNV and CDR2 YYDKDF (reference sequence). This CDR3 is 15 amino acids long. V was pared by 8 bases and J by 7 bases, with 21 bases between. The CDR3 protein is CATGRPGKKTNEQFF. The CDR3 DNA reads TGTGCCACCGGGAGACCAGGAAAAAAGACTAATGAGCAGTTCTTC.

This clonotype was found many times. V is TRBV24-1 and J is TRBJ2-3, with D unresolved. Trimming removed 10 bases from V and 6 bases from J, with 10 bases in between. The V gene's germline CDR1 is KGHDR and CDR2 SFDVKD. The CDR3 sequence is 11 residues long. CDR3: CATSYMDTQYF. The CDR3 DNA is TGTGCCACTTCCTACATGGATACGCAGTATTTT.

This clonotype has a handful of counts. The chain carries TRBV5-1 and TRBJ2-1; 13 nucleotides line up with TRBD2. Per germline, CDR1 SGHRS and CDR2 YFSETQ. This CDR3 has 16 residues. With 4 bases clipped from V and 12 bases from J, the junction kept 13 bases outside the gene matches. In DNA form, the CDR3 reads TGCGCCAGCAGCCATCTGGGCGGACTAGCGGGAGTGCTGCAGTTCTTC. It is translated as CASSHLGGLAGVLQFF.

The CDR3 loop is CASTTQNGGSSYEQYF. CDR3 coding DNA: TGTGCCAGCACAACCCAAAACGGGGGGAGCTCCTACGAGCAGTACTTC. This chain uses TRBV7-8 with TRBJ2-7; 7 nucleotides line up with TRBD2. The CDR3 loop spans 16 amino acids. J gave up 0 bases and V 7 bases, and 12 bases lay outside the gene matches. Germline V gene sequence: CDR1 SGHVS, CDR2 FQNEAQ.

The chain's CDR3 is CSASGEDEQYF. Here the CDR3 DNA reads TGCAGTGCTAGTGGGGAGGACGAGCAGTACTTC. The chain employs TRBV20-1 and TRBJ2-7; D perhaps matches TRBD2 (6 bases). The V and J ends lost 3 bases and 5 bases respectively, with 8 bases between them. This CDR3 region has 11 residues. Germline CDR1 reads DFQATT; CDR2 reads SNEGSKA (reference sequence).

At least ten counts were recorded for this clonotype. The CDR3 spells CASSYSGGPRIEQFF. CDR3 nucleotide sequence: TGTGCCAGCAGCTACTCGGGAGGGCCAAGGATTGAGCAGTTCTTC. The V call is TRBV7-3, the J call TRBJ2-1; 8 nucleotides align to TRBD2. J lost 9 bases, V lost 4 bases, and 11 bases had no gene match. CDR3 length: 15 amino acids. The V gene's germline CDR1 is SGHTA and CDR2 FQGTGA.

This clonotype was recorded many times. The rearrangement uses TRBV3-1 and TRBJ2-3; maybe TRBD1 (5 bases). The ends were cut back, 7 bases at V and 0 bases at J, with 11 bases in the middle. The CDR3 length is 14 residues. The germline CDR1 and CDR2 sequences are LGHDT and YNNKEL (reference sequence). DNA for the CDR3: TGTGCCAGCACAGGACAAACTAGCACAGATACGCAGTATTTT. Translated: CASTGQTSTDTQYF.

This clonotype was counted ten times or more. The V gene is TRBV6-5, the J gene TRBJ2-5; perhaps D is TRBD1 or TRBD2 (6 bases each). The CDR3 contains 14 residues. V was clipped by 2 bases and J by 1 base, with 8 bases between them. From germline, CDR1 is MNHEY and CDR2 SVGAGI. The CDR3 bases are TGTGCCAGCAGTTACAGGGGGGTCCAAGAGACCCAGTACTTC. It encodes CASSYRGVQETQYF.

This clonotype was observed at least ten times. The chain couples TRBV7-8 to TRBJ2-1; no firm D call. Germline CDR1 is SGHVS and CDR2 is FQNEAQ. The CDR3 covers 15 residues. Trimming left V 2 bases short and J 4 bases short, with 12 bases between. CDR3 protein: CASSLTEILYNEQFF. The DNA for the CDR3 is TGTGCCAGCAGCTTAACAGAGATTCTGTACAATGAGCAGTTCTTC.

The chain joins TRBV7-9 to TRBJ2-5, with a possible D match to TRBD1 (7 bases). Trimming pared 8 bases from V and 1 base from J, leaving 20 bases between. Germline loops: CDR1 SEHNR, CDR2 FQNEAQ (reference sequence). The CDR3 covers 16 residues. The CDR3 region has the DNA TGTGCCAGCGGTGCGGGACAGCCAACAATCCAAGAGACCCAGTACTTC. Translation: CASGAGQPTIQETQYF.